This T cell receptor beta chain is drawn from a study of cytomegalovirus exposure and HLA in healthy donors (dated by TCRdb to the late 2010s). For the study in its entirety: According to an earlier analysis of around 600 of the donors, roughly 180 million T cells yielded 100 million or so unique TCR beta sequences and around 280 Gb of sequence data. Around 300 gigabases of sequencing data and tens of millions of unique TCR sequences were included in an early release covering 500 to 750 HLA-typed donors. The genetic ancestry cluster associated with self-reported Caucasian donors included about 84% of the roughly 390 genotyped donors. The aim of the study was to test whether cataloging public T cell receptors could identify signatures of past pathogen exposure. The study used immunosequencing to profile the T cell repertoires of 666 subjects and linked those repertoires to cytomegalovirus serostatus. Along with the approximately 700-subject first cohort, a separate validation cohort of roughly 110 different subjects was used. To predict cytomegalovirus infection status, the study combined high-throughput TCR immunosequencing, statistical association of individual TCRs with disease status, and machine learning. To study patterns of TCR occurrence, a later analysis re-analyzed previously published TCR beta repertoires from 666 donors and added high-resolution HLA genotyping. Rather than using new phenotypic data, the later analysis identified candidate immune exposures from TCR beta sequences and from how often those sequences occurred across donors. An earlier analysis of 587 of the donors used high-throughput TCR beta sequencing to judge whether each TCR beta V gene segment behaved as functional or pseudogenic. Alongside the repertoire data, information on donor age, sex, ethnicity and CMV serostatus was compiled. Genome-wide SNP genotypes for about 65% of the roughly 700 donors were used in a later genetic analysis, which treated that subset as a discovery cohort. Every discovery cohort repertoire had been produced on one sequencing platform. HLA typing included class I and class II loci at four-digit resolution. Typing coverage differed by locus: A, B, C, DRB1 and DQB1 were typed in roughly 629-640 donors, DQA1 in roughly 510, DPA1 in 600 to 610, and DPB1 in 472. Roughly 5 DR-DQ haplotypes were handled as single units for association and clustering because linkage in the cohort was strong. Among some 410 genotyped donors of the cohort, an average of around 240,000 unique TCR beta nucleotide sequences were sequenced per donor, roughly 18% of them non-productive. General findings and caveats noted by the study authors: A later analysis reported that several top co-occurrence clusters appeared linked to parvovirus B19, influenza, CMV and Epstein-Barr virus. Specific HLA alleles were associated with 15,000 to 20,000 TCR beta sequences at a false discovery rate of 0.05 in a later analysis. A cluster of highly shared sequence variants was judged likely to represent a technical artifact of the sequencing pipeline. A further reported finding was that TCR beta sequences accurately predicted the HLA-A and HLA-B alleles for most subjects in the first cohort. Roughly uniform sequencing depth across donors was assumed in presence/absence analyses, although this assumption may not hold. The classifier was reported to diagnose cytomegalovirus status with high specificity and sensitivity in both the original cohort and the validation cohort. Strong co-occurrence of HLA alleles, especially DR and DQ, made assigning TCR associations to individual alleles difficult. CMV serostatus was the only immune exposure information available for the cohort. Compared with equally common non-associated chains, HLA-associated TCR beta chains in a later analysis were more clonally expanded and had lower generation probabilities. The authors suggested that the approach could potentially be generalized to other disease states and immunological phenotypes. In the study, 164 TCR beta chains were listed as associated with cytomegalovirus. A later genetic analysis associated a missense DCLRE1C variant with V-gene and J-gene trimming of TCR beta chains, and an independent cohort replicated the association. In this cohort, only TCR beta chains were sequenced, and detectable features were limited by the absence of alpha or paired-chain data. According to a later analysis, TCR association rates differed among HLA loci, with DRB1 alleles showing the most associated TCRs and HLA-C alleles showing the fewest. HLA typing was unavailable for some donors at each locus, so association tests used only the typed subset. Linkage disequilibrium might explain the correlated functional status among segregating V segments, but an unknown experimental factor could not be excluded. The earlier analysis of fewer than 750 of the donors excluded fewer than 20 rarely observed V segments, including chromosome 9 orphons, because counts were too low. Broadly in line with IMGT annotations, most TCR beta V segments showed up in productive rearrangements about 87% or about 30% of the time in an earlier analysis of about 500 of the donors. A later genetic analysis reported fewer N-insertions in productive TCRs among donors in an Asian-associated ancestry cluster than the roughly 640-donor mean. Most TCR sequences were observed very rarely across donors, whereas some public TCRs were present in many individuals. A later analysis found that most CMV-associated TCR beta chains appeared HLA-restricted, with HLA associations seemingly driven largely by CMV exposure. A few of the identified cytomegalovirus-associated TCR beta chains were confirmed in vitro to be specific for cytomegalovirus antigens.

The cohort comprised around 690 healthy bone marrow donors. At the time of sampling, every cohort member was nominally healthy, though immune exposures that went unrecorded were likely present. The donor was CMV seropositive and was included in the group of 300 or so seropositive cohort members. Every donor gave a peripheral blood sample, and the peripheral blood mononuclear cells from that sample were used for TCR beta sequencing. Genomic DNA extraction from the blood cell samples was performed with the Qiagen DNeasy Blood Extraction Kit. Turning to this clone: This receptor's antigen is unknown. Per-base qualities were not stored, and no clone one base away is much larger.

Receptors were amplified or captured by the immunoSEQ multiplex PCR assay. The multiplex PCR relied on a mix of 60 forward primers for TCR Vbeta segments and 13 reverse primers for TCR Jbeta segments. A multiplex PCR assay on genomic DNA amplified the CDR3 region of rearranged TCR beta genes. The Illumina HiSeq System was used to sequence the amplified TCR beta libraries as 87-base-pair reads. Concerning the study's data processing: A later analysis tallied around 82 million unique TCR beta chains across the 700 or so repertoires, and about 12 million of those chains were shared by two or more donors. A nearest-neighbor algorithm error-corrected the raw reads and collapsed the reads into unique sequences, merging closely related sequences to remove PCR and sequencing errors. Alignment of CDR3 sequences to IMGT reference sequences was used to assign V, D and J gene segments. For a sequence to be retained, a match of at least six nucleotides to both a V gene segment and a J gene segment was required. A rearrangement was called productive if the CDR3 had no stop codons and remained in frame with V and J, and every other rearrangement was called non-productive. CDR3 was defined according to IMGT convention as the region running from the second conserved V-encoded cysteine to the conserved J-encoded phenylalanine. The earlier analysis of about 610 of the donors excluded any sequence lacking an unambiguous match to a single V gene segment. An earlier analysis of over 450 of the donors classified V segments as functional when productive rearrangements were above 56.7% and as segregating when the standard deviation between donors was above 5%. A statistical classification framework was built for diagnosing cytomegalovirus status from the catalog of TCR beta chain sequences. V and J gene assignment, in a later analysis, came from comparing TCR nucleotide sequences with IMGT/GENE-DB human TR gene sequences. In a later analysis, CDR3 sequences and most-parsimonious VDJ recombination scenarios were assigned using the TCRdist pipeline. In a later analysis, each TCR beta chain was defined by its CDR3 amino acid sequence together with its V-gene family, and reads without a unique V-gene family were excluded. In a later analysis, nearly 600 highly shared, low-generation-probability nucleotide sequences were removed to address suspected cross-contamination and a sequencing artifact. For each public chain, a later analysis derived a clonal expansion index from normalized ranks of inferred template counts within each repertoire. A later analysis computed generation probabilities with a VDJ recombination model fitted to out-of-frame rearrangements, and checked the results against IGoR. A later analysis scored TCR-TCR, TCR-HLA and TCR-CMV co-occurrence with hypergeometric tests, applying a repertoire-size bias correction to TCR pairs. A later analysis estimated false discovery rates by permuting HLA or CMV assignments 20 times. In a later analysis, co-occurring TCRs were grouped using DBSCAN, with TCRdist sequence similarity added in when clustering inside HLA-allele-positive subsets. Repertoires with fewer than 30,000 or more than 120,000 public chains, plus five repertoires with anomalous nucleotide sharing, were excluded from co-occurrence clustering. Entries here come from immuneACCESS through TCRdb and include only in-frame sequences with V and J called. Some clones fail to appear in such tables; in the studies checked, an unresolved V gene covers under half of the shortfall, and the cause of the remainder is unknown. V and J calls and clone size are as listed in that table; D and trimming were resolved from the DNA. The sample table shows over 80,000 clones, and around 82% are seen once. The ten top clones hold 5.2% of the sample.

The specimen was PBMCs. The TCR sequence derives from a middle-aged man in good health and CMV-seropositive.

The CDR3 corresponds to CATATTSYEQYF. Read as DNA, the sequence is TGTGCCACCGCTACTACTTCCTACGAGCAGTACTTC. The chain employs TRBV2 and TRBJ2-7, with the identity of the D gene unclear. The CDR3, from cysteine to phenylalanine, totals 12 residues. The entry retains the CDR3 DNA only, 36 bases that are in frame from base 1. According to the germline V gene, CDR1 reads SNHLY and CDR2 reads FYNNEI. Cut back by 10 bases and 1 base, the V and J ends lie 11 bases apart. With the rest looked up from the reference TRBV2 and TRBJ2-7 genes rather than sequenced, the full variable domain is EPEVTQTPSHQVTQMGQEVILRCVPISNHLYFYWYRQILGQKVEFLVSFYNNEISEKSEIFDDQFSVERPDGSNFTLKIRSTKLEDSAMYFCATATTSYEQYFGPGTRLTVT.